Below, 6 T cell receptor beta chains from the same sample are listed, as sequenced in a study of response to subunit inactivated influenza vaccine. Each CDR3 protein gets one entry after TCRdb re-called the RT-PCR reads with MiXCR. The repertoire has 400,000 to 650,000 distinct CDR3 sequences, 7.2% of them found once; the top ten carry around 13%. Sample: PBMCs from blood, taken 23 to 25 months after vaccination. Every receptor here comes from a man between 50 and 75 years old who received an inactivated influenza vaccine.

The V and J genes are TRBV20-1 and TRBJ1-2, with D possibly matching TRBD1 (5 bases). The V gene's germline CDR1 is DFQATT and CDR2 SNEGSKA (reference sequence). The germline V and J ends were trimmed by 2 bases and 8 bases, with 18 bases remaining between them. There are 14 residues in the CDR3. CDR3 amino acids: CSARIPGTDRGYTF. CDR3 bases: TGCAGTGCTAGAATACCGGGGACTGACAGAGGCTACACCTTC.

The table lists this clonotype with a few counts. The V call is TRBV7-2, the J call TRBJ1-4, with 7 bases matching TRBD1. Germline V gives CDR1 SGHTA, CDR2 FQGNSA. The length of the CDR3 is 17 residues. V lost 4 bases to trimming and J lost 5 bases; unmatched junction nucleotides: 13. CDR3 sequence: CASSSFPMGTENEKLFF. In nucleotides, the CDR3 is TGTGCCAGCAGCTCGTTTCCTATGGGGACAGAAAATGAAAAACTGTTTTTT.

This clonotype was picked up a small number of times. V and J are TRBV11-1 and TRBJ2-1; 13 bases agree with TRBD2. Germline values: CDR1 SGHAT, CDR2 FQDESV (reference sequence). The V and J ends lost 4 bases and 6 bases, in that order; junction bases with no gene match: 15. This CDR3 contains 19 residues. This chain's CDR3 is CASSSSDRLAGGGFNEQFF. The CDR3, as DNA: TGTGCCAGCAGCTCCAGCGATCGACTAGCGGGAGGCGGGTTCAATGAGCAGTTCTTC. Full variable domain (missing parts from reference TRBV11-1 and TRBJ2-1): EAEVAQSPRYKITEKSQAVAFWCDPISGHATLYWYRQILGQGPELLVQFQDESVVDDSQLPKDRFSAERLKGVDSTLKIQPAELGDSAMYLCASSSSDRLAGGGFNEQFFGPGTRLTVL.

The sample holds many counts of this clonotype. The chain couples TRBV5-1 to TRBJ2-3, with D tentatively TRBD2 (6 bases). The CDR3 is 14 amino acids. Germline CDR1 and CDR2: SGHRS and YFSETQ. V was clipped by 7 bases and J by 2 bases, with 14 bases between them. Here the CDR3 reads CASGRGEYTDTQYF. Written as DNA, the CDR3 is TGCGCCAGCGGGCGCGGGGAGTACACAGATACGCAGTATTTT.

This chain joins TRBV9 and TRBJ1-5, with unresolved D. Germline V gene lookup returns CDR1 SGDLS and CDR2 YYNGEE. Trimming pared 0 bases from V and 6 bases from J, leaving 22 bases between. This CDR3 is built from 18 residues. CDR3 sequence reads: CASSVGMRGRPSRQPQHF. The CDR3 DNA sequence: TGTGCCAGCAGCGTAGGGATGAGAGGTCGGCCGTCACGTCAGCCCCAGCATTTT.

This clonotype came up a few times. The chain carries TRBV29-1 and TRBJ2-3; 9 bases are shared with TRBD2. Germline CDR1 reads SQVTM; CDR2 reads ANQGSEA. V was clipped by 5 bases and J by 4 bases; unmatched bases: 10. The CDR3 is 15 residues long. The CDR3 protein is CSVSQASGNADTQYF. CDR3 nucleotide sequence: TGCAGCGTTAGTCAGGCTAGCGGGAACGCAGATACGCAGTATTTT.